A selection of T cell receptor beta chains follows, all from one sample in a study of blood T cells in healthy people across ages. MiXCR, applied by TCRdb to the 5' RACE reads, yields one record per CDR3 protein. The data contain over a million distinct CDR3 sequences, 45% of them singletons. Sample: blood. All receptors come from a woman aged 55-70 years in good health. Both conserved end residues are part of each CDR3. A D gene is named only where the DNA matches it firmly. Size tells how often a clone was seen (once, few, many) or the class of an expanded clone, and some rows leave it out.

abundance,d_gene,v_gene,j_gene,CDR3aa,CDR3nt
NA,TRBD2,TRBV11-2,TRBJ2-5,CASSLVSDSGRRGTQYF,TGTGCCAGCAGCTTAGTATCAGACAGCGGGAGACGGGGGACCCAGTACTTC
few,TRBD1,TRBV20-1,TRBJ2-7,CSAGPQGDEQYF,TGCAGTGCCGGACCCCAGGGGGACGAGCAGTACTTC
few,TRBD2,TRBV5-1,TRBJ2-5,CASSPGLAGMIQETQYF,TGCGCCAGCAGCCCGGGACTAGCGGGCATGATACAAGAGACCCAGTACTTC
NA,NA,TRBV6-5,TRBJ1-2,CASSYSRPYGYTF,TGTGCCAGCAGTTACTCTAGGCCCTATGGCTACACCTTC
NA,NA,TRBV2,TRBJ2-1,CASRVSLSDNEQFF,TGTGCCAGCAGAGTCAGCCTCTCTGACAATGAGCAGTTCTTC
NA,TRBD1,TRBV7-3,TRBJ2-7,CASSLTGDRGRFNEQYF,TGTGCCAGCTCCCTGACGGGGGACAGGGGGCGCTTCAACGAGCAGTACTTC
NA,NA,TRBV29-1,TRBJ2-3,CSVDLHLTNRGPQGTDTQYF,TGCAGCGTTGACCTACACTTAACTAACAGAGGTCCTCAGGGAACAGATACGCAGTATTTT
NA,NA,TRBV4-2,TRBJ2-7,CASSQDAGGRSYNEQYF,TGTGCCAGCAGCCAAGATGCCGGAGGCCGCTCCTACAATGAGCAGTACTTC
NA,TRBD1,TRBV12-3/TRBV12-4,TRBJ1-6,CASRSRDSYNSPLHF,TGTGCCAGCAGAAGCCGGGACAGCTATAATTCACCCCTCCACTTT
many,TRBD2,TRBV5-1,TRBJ2-1,CASSPLAGASNEQFF,TGCGCCAGCAGCCCACTAGCGGGAGCATCCAATGAGCAGTTCTTC
NA,TRBD1,TRBV6-1,TRBJ2-7,CASKGTGVSYEQYF,TGTGCCAGCAAGGGGACAGGGGTCTCCTACGAGCAGTACTTC
NA,TRBD1,TRBV29-1,TRBJ2-1,CSVERQGRDNEQFF,TGCAGCGTTGAACGACAGGGGAGAGACAATGAGCAGTTCTTC
few,NA,TRBV4-1,TRBJ2-1,CASSSGTEYNEQFF,TGCGCCAGCAGCTCGGGGACGGAATACAATGAGCAGTTCTTC
once,NA,TRBV18,TRBJ2-7,CASSPGVGSCEQYF,TGTGCCAGCTCGCCAGGGGTGGGCTCCTGCGAGCAGTACTTC
few,NA,TRBV4-1,TRBJ2-1,CASSQALLYNEQFF,TGCGCCAGCAGCCAAGCCCTCCTCTACAATGAGCAGTTCTTC
few,TRBD2,TRBV6-1,TRBJ2-1,CASSAKAGGNEQFF,TGTGCCAGCAGTGCTAAAGCGGGAGGAAATGAGCAGTTCTTC
NA,TRBD1,TRBV2,TRBJ2-7,CASSENVGQYYEQYF,TGTGCCAGCAGTGAGAATGTGGGACAGTACTACGAGCAGTACTTC
few,NA,TRBV7-8,TRBJ2-5,CASSFRQGPEETQYF,TGTGCCAGCAGTTTTCGGCAGGGGCCTGAAGAGACCCAGTACTTC
many,NA,TRBV6-2/TRBV6-3,TRBJ2-3,CASSLRQPLNTDTQYF,TGTGCCAGCAGTCTCCGACAGCCGTTAAACACAGATACGCAGTATTTT
few,NA,TRBV10-3,TRBJ2-5,CAISVGGIQETQYF,TGTGCCATCAGTGTAGGAGGGATCCAAGAGACCCAGTACTTC
once,NA,TRBV20-1,TRBJ2-5,CSTVGQFQETQYF,TGCAGCACCGTGGGGCAGTTTCAAGAGACCCAGTACTTC
once,NA,TRBV7-8,TRBJ2-7,CASSYPRRRGGYEQYF,TGTGCCAGCAGCTATCCTAGGCGCAGGGGAGGGTACGAGCAGTACTTC
NA,TRBD2,TRBV4-2,TRBJ2-7,CASSQDLVSSGSVSYNEQYF,TGTGCCAGCAGCCAAGATCTGGTGTCTAGCGGGAGTGTTTCCTACAATGAGCAGTACTTC
few,TRBD2,TRBV5-1,TRBJ2-7,CASSPGTSGRGEQYF,TGCGCCAGCAGCCCCGGGACTAGCGGGAGAGGGGAGCAGTACTTC
few,NA,TRBV15,TRBJ2-7,CATSSSGSGEQYF,TGTGCCACCAGCTCTTCAGGGTCGGGCGAGCAGTACTTC
few,NA,TRBV6-2/TRBV6-3,TRBJ2-7,CASSGMNREQYF,TGTGCCAGCAGTGGGATGAATCGGGAGCAGTACTTC
few,NA,TRBV9,TRBJ1-2,CASSYDPGDYGYTF,TGTGCCAGCAGCTACGACCCGGGGGACTATGGCTACACCTTC
NA,NA,TRBV20-1,TRBJ2-5,CSARDSGSPQETQYF,TGCAGTGCTAGAGATTCGGGGTCCCCTCAAGAGACCCAGTACTTC
NA,TRBD2,TRBV5-1,TRBJ2-5,CASSLYAGGPAETQYF,TGCGCCAGCAGCTTGTATGCGGGAGGGCCAGCAGAGACCCAGTACTTC
NA,TRBD1,TRBV14,TRBJ2-6,CASSPHRGRFAGANVLTF,TGTGCCAGCAGCCCCCACAGGGGGCGGTTTGCTGGGGCCAACGTCCTGACTTTC
NA,NA,TRBV7-2,TRBJ2-1,CASAQGGEQFF,TGTGCCAGCGCCCAGGGAGGCGAGCAGTTCTTC
few,NA,TRBV7-9,TRBJ2-5,CASQNTETQYF,TGTGCCAGTCAGAATACGGAGACCCAGTACTTC
once,TRBD2,TRBV29-1,TRBJ2-2,CSVEGRAREGSGNTGELFF,TGCAGTGTTGAAGGGAGGGCGAGGGAGGGGTCGGGGAACACCGGGGAGCTGTTTTTT
NA,TRBD2,TRBV6-4,TRBJ2-3,CASKASGRMADTQYF,TGTGCCAGCAAGGCTAGCGGGAGGATGGCAGATACGCAGTATTTT
NA,NA,TRBV6-6,TRBJ2-1,CASRRRGGNEQFF,TGTGCCAGCAGAAGGAGGGGGGGCAATGAGCAGTTCTTC
few,NA,TRBV29-1,TRBJ2-1,CSVSRDNEQFF,TGCAGCGTTTCTAGAGACAATGAGCAGTTCTTC
once,TRBD1,TRBV30,TRBJ2-3,CAWSALGDSSDTQYF,TGTGCCTGGAGTGCGTTAGGGGACAGTTCAGATACGCAGTATTTT
NA,NA,TRBV14,TRBJ2-5,CASNQDDSFGETQYF,TGTGCCAGCAACCAAGACGATAGCTTCGGGGAGACCCAGTACTTC
few,TRBD1,TRBV2,TRBJ2-4,CASSQDRGRRIAKNIQYF,TGTGCCAGCAGTCAGGACAGGGGGAGAAGAATAGCCAAAAACATTCAGTACTTC
NA,NA,TRBV7-9,TRBJ2-1,CASSSGGRDEQFF,TGTGCCAGCAGCTCCGGGGGGCGGGATGAGCAGTTCTTC
NA,NA,TRBV12-3/TRBV12-4,TRBJ2-1,CASSDRDVNNEQFF,TGTGCCAGCAGCGACCGGGACGTTAACAATGAGCAGTTCTTC
NA,NA,TRBV7-9,TRBJ2-3,CASSFEGPITDTQYF,TGTGCCAGCAGCTTCGAGGGGCCCATCACAGATACGCAGTATTTT
NA,TRBD2,TRBV20-1,TRBJ2-3,CSARGLTSDQYF,TGCAGTGCTAGAGGCCTCACTAGCGACCAGTATTTT
few,NA,TRBV5-1,TRBJ1-1,CASSLELGNTEAFF,TGCGCCAGCAGCTTGGAGCTGGGTAACACTGAAGCTTTCTTT
many,TRBD2,TRBV10-3,TRBJ2-1,CAISEITAGVGLNEQFF,TGTGCCATCAGTGAAATAACGGCGGGAGTAGGTTTGAATGAGCAGTTCTTC